This T cell receptor (beta chain) stems from a study of identical twins. The study's findings and limits: Sequences that were out-of-frame, alpha and twin-shared displayed an excess of low generation probability.

TCRdb reprocessed the 5' RACE reads via MiXCR and lists one record per CDR3 protein. The sample holds 1,800,000 or so distinct CDR3 sequences, around 33% seen once. This clonotype was seen a few times. No antigen is known for it. Germline V CDR1 and CDR2: LNHNV, YYDKDF (reference sequence). Trimming removed 0 bases from V and 2 bases from J; junction bases left unmatched: 2. The CDR3 sequence is 17 residues long. This clonotype was obtained from a newborn girl in good health. The sequenced material came from cord blood. The chain joins TRBV15 to TRBJ2-6; TRBD2 matches at 9 bases. CDR3 sequence (DNA): TGTGCCACCAGCAGAGACAGGACTAGCGCTGGGGCCAACGTCCTGACTTTC. This translates into CATSRDRTSAGANVLTF.